The next 32 T cell receptor beta chains were all read from a single sample in a study of blood T cell repertoires in COVID-19. TCRdb's table, derived via immunoSEQ multiplex PCR, lists solely in-frame clones and lacks some. The sample includes under 450,000 clones, over 75% of them seen just once. The specimen was PBMCs or T cells enriched from blood (not recorded which). The source is a young man who had recovered from COVID-19.

The CDR3 DNA reads TGTGCTAGTGGTTCCGACCCTCGGACAGGGTCGTCCAAAAACATTCAGTACTTC. This gives the protein CASGSDPRTGSSKNIQYF. V usage is TRBV12-5 and J usage is TRBJ2-4; 8 bases match TRBD1. Germline lookup yields CDR1 LGHNT and CDR2 FRNRAP. J lost 2 bases, V lost 4 bases, and 13 bases had no gene match. This CDR3 spans 18 amino acids. Complete variable domain (other parts from reference TRBV12-5 and TRBJ2-4): DARVTQTPRHKVTEMGQEVTMRCQPILGHNTVFWYRQTMMQGLELLAYFRNRAPLDDSGMPKDRFSAEMPDATLATLKIQPSEPRDSAVYFCASGSDPRTGSSKNIQYFGAGTRLSVL.

This sequence joins TRBV23-1 and TRBJ1-3, with 7 bases identical to TRBD1. TRBV23-1 is reported as an ORF; its role is uncertain. This CDR3 contains 20 residues. The V gene end was trimmed by 0 bases and the J gene end by 0 bases; junction bases not matched to a gene: 14. The CDR3 reads CASSQSPPGGHRVSGNTIYF. The DNA of the CDR3 is TGCGCCAGCAGTCAATCACCCCCAGGGGGGCATAGGGTCTCTGGAAACACCATATATTTT.

This chain connects TRBV5-1 to TRBJ1-5, with TRBD1 matching over 12 bases. CDR1 and CDR2 from the germline V gene are SGHRS and YFSETQ. The CDR3 totals 18 residues. V lost 4 bases to trimming and J lost 2 bases; unmatched junction nucleotides: 10. CDR3: CASSIGTGGLGGNQPQHF. As DNA, the CDR3 is TGCGCCAGCAGCATCGGGACAGGGGGCTTAGGGGGCAATCAGCCCCAGCATTTT.

This clone was observed a single time. The CDR3 DNA reads TGTGCCAGCAGCCACAGGGCCCTAAGCTCCTACGAGCAGTACTTC. Translation: CASSHRALSSYEQYF. This chain uses TRBV5-6 with TRBJ2-7, with D possibly matching TRBD1 (6 bases). Germline V lookup: CDR1 SGHDT, CDR2 YYEEEE. This CDR3 is 15 amino acids long. V lost 4 bases to trimming and J lost 0 bases, with 14 bases between them.

In this sample, this clone turned up once. The V gene is TRBV2, the J gene TRBJ1-1; 7 bases agree with TRBD1. With 8 bases clipped from V and 6 bases from J, the junction kept 9 bases outside the gene matches. CDR3 size: 13 residues. Germline V gives CDR1 SNHLY, CDR2 FYNNEI. CDR3 loop: CASGGGVRPEAFF. CDR3 nucleotide sequence: TGTGCCAGCGGAGGGGGCGTCAGGCCTGAAGCTTTCTTT.

About this clone itself: At the DNA level, this CDR3 is encoded by other sequences in the same sample as well. This chain uses TRBV5-1 with TRBJ1-1; TRBD1 agrees at 8 bases. The CDR3 is 14 residues long. The V and J ends lost 3 bases and 4 bases, in that order; junction bases with no gene match: 5. Per germline, CDR1 SGHRS and CDR2 YFSETQ. In nucleotides, the CDR3 is TGCGCCAGCAGCTCAGGACAGGGAGGCACTGAAGCTTTCTTT. Amino acids: CASSSGQGGTEAFF.

The chain combines TRBV4-1 with TRBJ1-4; D uncertain. The V gene lost 1 base and the J gene lost 8 bases, with 14 bases spanning the gap. Germline V gene sequence: CDR1 MGHRA, CDR2 YSYEKL. The CDR3 is 15 amino acids. The CDR3: CASSQVGSSFEKLFF. CDR3 in DNA: TGCGCCAGCAGCCAAGTGGGCAGCTCGTTCGAAAAACTGTTTTTT.

This clone was detected a few times. J is TRBJ2-7 and V is TRBV5-4, with 9 bases matching TRBD1. Germline V gives CDR1 SGHNT, CDR2 YYREEE (reference sequence). V shed 0 bases and J 5 bases; nucleotides not matched to a gene: 6. The length of the CDR3 is 15 residues. CDR3 in DNA: TGTGCCAGCAGCTTGGGGGACAGGGTAAAGAACGAGCAGTACTTC. As protein: CASSLGDRVKNEQYF.

Regarding this clone: The junction shows a germline mismatch at one end, possibly a read error. The chain carries TRBV7-9 and TRBJ1-2; D gene uncertain. The CDR3 covers 11 residues. Germline V CDR1 and CDR2: SEHNR, FQNEAQ (reference sequence). The CDR3 nucleotides read TGTGCCAGCAGCTACTCGGGTCCCCTTTTCTTC. As protein: CASSYSGPLFF.

This clone has just one count. The CDR3 nucleotides are TGCAGTGCTAGTAAAGGAGACTCTGGAAACACCATATATTTT. Encoded protein: CSASKGDSGNTIYF. The chain carries TRBV20-1 and TRBJ1-3; D call uncertain. Germline values: CDR1 DFQATT, CDR2 SNEGSKA (reference sequence). Trimming removed 3 bases from V and 0 bases from J, with 9 bases in between. The CDR3 consists of 14 residues.

The table lists this clone with a count of one. In nucleotides, the CDR3 is TGCGCCAGCAGCTTAAATGCGGGGGCAAGTCAGCCCCAGCATTTT. Protein sequence: CASSLNAGASQPQHF. The gene calls are TRBV5-1 and TRBJ1-5, with D maybe TRBD1 (6 bases). The CDR3 sequence is 15 residues long. Germline CDR1 is SGHRS and CDR2 is YFSETQ. Between the trimmed V and J ends, which lost 2 bases and 6 bases, there was a span of 15 bases.

Written as DNA, the CDR3 is TGTGCCAGCAGTTACAGCGGGGGGCGATCCGGGGAGCTGTTTTTT. Translated, it gives CASSYSGGRSGELFF. The V gene is TRBV27, the J gene TRBJ2-2, with 9 bases fitting TRBD2. Germline V gene data show CDR1 as MNHEY and CDR2 as SMNVEV (reference sequence). J was trimmed by 6 bases and V by 4 bases; bases with no gene match: 6. The CDR3 has 15 amino acids.

The chain uses TRBV5-1 and TRBJ2-7; 7 nucleotides match TRBD2. The CDR3 is made up of 14 amino acids. Per the germline V gene, CDR1 is SGHRS and CDR2 is YFSETQ. V trimming: 5 bases; J trimming: 1 base; junction bases outside the gene matches: 6. CDR3 DNA sequence: TGCGCCAGCAGTTTAGGGGAGGGGTCCTACGAGCAGTACTTC. Translating it yields CASSLGEGSYEQYF.

The V gene is TRBV6-5, the J gene TRBJ1-6, with D tentatively TRBD1 (5 bases). In germline, CDR1 is MNHEY, CDR2 SVGAGI. Trimming shortened V by 11 bases and J by 8 bases, and 22 bases separated the two germline ends. This CDR3 has 15 residues. CDR3 nucleotide sequence: TGTGCCGCACTCCCTAGTCAGGGCCACCATTCACCCCTCCACTTT. Translation: CAALPSQGHHSPLHF.

The chain recombines TRBV30 with TRBJ1-5; D gene uncertain. The CDR3 contains 14 residues. The germline CDR1 and CDR2 sequences are GTSNPN and SVGIG (reference sequence). V lost 0 bases and J lost 7, with 13 bases in between. CDR3 region: CAWSVGPGGQPQHF. As DNA, the CDR3 is TGTGCCTGGAGTGTAGGGCCAGGAGGGCAGCCCCAGCATTTT. Full variable domain (remainder filled in from reference TRBV30 and TRBJ1-5): SQTIHQWPATLVQPVGSPLSLECTVEGTSNPNLYWYRQAAGRGLQLLFYSVGIGQISSEVPQNLSASRPQDRQFILSSKKLLLSDSGFYLCAWSVGPGGQPQHFGDGTRLSIL.

A single count supports this clone. Sequence at one end of the junction differs from germline and may be a read error. The chain is built from TRBV4-2 and TRBJ2-3, with D unclear. Germline CDR1 LGHNA, CDR2 YNFKEQ. The CDR3 covers 17 residues. Written as DNA, the CDR3 is TGTGCCAGCAGGCAAGAAACCGCGGTTCCTAGCACAGATACGCAGTATTTT. Translating gives CASRQETAVPSTDTQYF.

This clone was recorded only once. This CDR3 is also generated by other DNA sequences in the sample. The chain links TRBV5-1 to TRBJ2-1; perhaps TRBD2 as D (6 bases). The CDR3 consists of 14 residues. Trimming took 4 bases from V and 4 from J, leaving 12 bases between them. In germline, CDR1 is SGHRS, CDR2 YFSETQ. The CDR3 nucleotides read TGCGCCAGCAGCCTGGGTGGGGGGTACAATGAGCAGTTCTTC. Amino acid sequence: CASSLGGGYNEQFF.

This clone was counted once. The V call is TRBV6-5, the J call TRBJ1-1, with TRBD1 matching 8 bases. This CDR3 is 14 amino acids long. Germline trimming cut 5 bases from V and 5 bases from J; bases unmatched to any gene: 7. Germline V gene sequence: CDR1 MNHEY, CDR2 SVGAGI. As DNA, the CDR3 is TGTGCCAGCAGTCCCGGGACAGGATGGACTGAAGCTTTCTTT. As protein: CASSPGTGWTEAFF.

This chain links TRBV18 with TRBJ1-2; a weak D match, TRBD1 (5 bases). Germline V gives CDR1 KGHSH, CDR2 LQKENI. V was trimmed by 6 bases and J by 7 bases, leaving 18 bases between them. The CDR3 sequence is 14 residues long. CDR3 DNA sequence: TGTGCCAGCTCCCCAACCGACACGGACACTGGCTACACCTTC. This codes for CASSPTDTDTGYTF.

This clone was found once. The chain links TRBV12-5 to TRBJ1-1; no definite D call. V lost 6 bases and J lost 6, with 14 bases in between. Germline-derived CDR1 and CDR2 are LGHNT and FRNRAP. The CDR3 has 13 amino acids. DNA for the CDR3: TGTGCTAGTGGCCCCGCGGGCTACGCTGAAGCTTTCTTT. Protein: CASGPAGYAEAFF.

This chain uses TRBV7-9 with TRBJ1-1; no firm D call. The CDR3 is made up of 16 amino acids. The V gene's germline CDR1 is SEHNR and CDR2 FQNEAQ (reference sequence). V lost 0 bases and J 2 bases, leaving 13 bases between the germline ends. CDR3 in amino acids: CASSLAYGFGNTEAFF. CDR3 in DNA: TGTGCCAGCAGCTTAGCTTACGGGTTCGGAAACACTGAAGCTTTCTTT.

This rearrangement joins TRBV5-5 to TRBJ1-1; no clear D. Trimming removed 4 bases from V and 4 bases from J, with 11 bases in between. In germline, CDR1 is SGHKS, CDR2 YYEKEE (reference sequence). The CDR3 spans 13 residues. This chain's CDR3 is CASSAGPPTEAFF. The CDR3 DNA follows: TGTGCCAGCAGCGCTGGGCCCCCCACTGAAGCTTTCTTT.

The chain couples TRBV7-9 to TRBJ1-2; D call uncertain. V was shortened by 5 bases and J by 3 bases, with 16 bases between the two germline ends. Germline CDR1 reads SEHNR; CDR2 reads FQNEAQ (reference sequence). The CDR3 length is 15 residues. This CDR3 is CASSPDPHPDYGYTF. The CDR3 DNA follows: TGTGCCAGCAGCCCAGATCCGCACCCAGACTATGGCTACACCTTC. Complete variable domain (other parts from reference TRBV7-9 and TRBJ1-2): DTGVSQNPRHKITKRGQNVTFRCDPISEHNRLYWYRQTLGQGPEFLTYFQNEAQLEKSRLLSDRFSAERPKGSFSTLEIQRTEQGDSAMYLCASSPDPHPDYGYTFGSGTRLTVV.

V usage is TRBV4-3 and J usage is TRBJ1-2, with 7 bases fitting TRBD1. CDR1 and CDR2 (germline): LGHNA, YSLEER. The junction had 5 bases not matched to a gene; V was cut back by 0 bases and J by 4 bases. The CDR3 length is 15 residues. The CDR3 region is CASSQDRQGLYGYTF. The CDR3 bases are TGCGCCAGCAGCCAAGATCGACAGGGCCTCTATGGCTACACCTTC.

This clone has more than one count but fewer than ten. This chain uses TRBV28 with TRBJ1-1; possibly TRBD1 for D (6 bases). CDR1 is MDHEN and CDR2 is SYDVKM in the germline V gene. V lost 5 bases to trimming and J lost 3 bases, with 13 bases between them. This CDR3 is 14 amino acids long. The CDR3 region is CASSTHREYTEAFF. CDR3 DNA sequence: TGTGCCAGCAGTACGCACAGGGAATACACTGAAGCTTTCTTT.

Points on this clone: Other DNA sequences in the sample encode the same CDR3. V gene TRBV10-3 combines with J gene TRBJ1-1; D gene uncertain. The CDR3 runs to 12 residues. Trimming removed 6 bases from V and 1 base from J, with 6 bases in between. Germline V CDR1 and CDR2: ENHRY, SYGVKD. CDR3 nucleotide sequence: TGTGCCATCAGCGGCGGGAACACTGAAGCTTTCTTT. This sequence encodes CAISGGNTEAFF.

This chain joins TRBV27 and TRBJ1-2; 8 bases agree with TRBD1. The ends lost 7 bases at V and 0 bases at J; junction bases unmatched: 16. From germline, CDR1 is MNHEY and CDR2 SMNVEV (reference sequence). This CDR3 spans 18 amino acids. The CDR3: CASKEKARGLIANYGYTF. CDR3 nucleotides: TGTGCCAGCAAAGAGAAGGCCAGGGGGCTGATAGCTAACTATGGCTACACCTTC.

This rearrangement joins TRBV12-3 or TRBV12-4 to TRBJ2-7, with no clear D. This CDR3 region has 13 residues. The germline V and J ends were trimmed by 2 bases and 2 bases, with 7 bases remaining between them. The CDR3: CASSLTVTYEQYF. In DNA form, the CDR3 reads TGTGCCAGCAGTTTAACGGTCACCTACGAGCAGTACTTC.

This chain links TRBV12-3 or TRBV12-4 with TRBJ1-4; D is unclear. The CDR3 has 13 amino acids. V was trimmed by 6 bases and J by 0 bases, leaving 5 bases between them. DNA for the CDR3: TGTGCCAGCAGAAGAGCAACTAATGAAAAACTGTTTTTT. Protein sequence: CASRRATNEKLFF.

The rearrangement joins TRBV6-5 to TRBJ1-2; D call uncertain. Germline V lookup: CDR1 MNHEY, CDR2 SVGAGI. This CDR3 contains 15 residues. With 0 bases removed from V and 7 bases from J, the gap between germline ends came to 15 bases. CDR3 protein: CASSYSNNSPFGYTF. As DNA, the CDR3 is TGTGCCAGCAGTTACTCGAATAACAGTCCCTTTGGCTACACCTTC.

This chain joins TRBV10-2 and TRBJ2-1; TRBD1 might be the D (6 bases). The germline V gene encodes CDR1 WSHSY and CDR2 SAAADI. The CDR3 is 14 amino acids. Trimming left V 5 bases short and J 8 bases short, with 16 bases between. The CDR3 spells CASSPTNREHEQFF. CDR3 in DNA: TGCGCCAGCAGTCCGACGAACAGGGAACATGAGCAGTTCTTC.

This clone came up once. The V call is TRBV19, the J call TRBJ1-5; maybe TRBD1 (5 bases). Germline V lookup: CDR1 LNHDA, CDR2 SQIVND (reference sequence). The CDR3 length is 14 residues. With 4 bases removed from V and 2 bases from J, the gap between germline ends came to 9 bases. Written as DNA, the CDR3 is TGTGCCAGTAGTACGACAGTCCGCAATCAGCCCCAGCATTTT. As protein: CASSTTVRNQPQHF.